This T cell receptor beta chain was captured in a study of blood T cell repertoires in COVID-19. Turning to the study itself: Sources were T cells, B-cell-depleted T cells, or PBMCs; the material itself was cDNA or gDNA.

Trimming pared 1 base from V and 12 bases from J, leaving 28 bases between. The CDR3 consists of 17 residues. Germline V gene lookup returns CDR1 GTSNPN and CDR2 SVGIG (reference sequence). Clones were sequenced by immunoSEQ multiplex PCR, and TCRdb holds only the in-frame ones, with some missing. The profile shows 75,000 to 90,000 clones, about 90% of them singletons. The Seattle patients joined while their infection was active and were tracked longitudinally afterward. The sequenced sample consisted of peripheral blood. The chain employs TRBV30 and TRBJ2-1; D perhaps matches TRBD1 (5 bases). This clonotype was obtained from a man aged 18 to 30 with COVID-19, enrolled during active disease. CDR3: CAWSGIDSGLALKVQFF. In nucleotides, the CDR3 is TGTGCCTGGAGTGGGATCGATTCAGGGTTGGCATTGAAGGTGCAGTTCTTC. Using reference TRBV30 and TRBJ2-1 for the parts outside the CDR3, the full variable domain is SQTIHQWPATLVQPVGSPLSLECTVEGTSNPNLYWYRQAAGRGLQLLFYSVGIGQISSEVPQNLSASRPQDRQFILSSKKLLLSDSGFYLCAWSGIDSGLALKVQFFGPGTRLTVL.